Described below is a single T cell receptor (beta chain) sequence and its context. The antigen this receptor binds is unknown. No clone much larger than this one lies a single base away; base qualities are absent. This record belongs to a study of blood T cell repertoires in COVID-19 (TCRdb year 2020). For the study in its entirety: Samples covering the acute and convalescent phases of COVID-19 were provided by collaborators in the United States, Italy and Spain. Deeply sampled blood TCRbeta repertoires from subjects exposed to, actively infected with, or recovered from COVID-19 were included in the dataset. The samples were drawn from the first 160 participants of the ongoing ImmuneRACE study and from roughly 1,300 subjects provided by 6 global collaborators. The repertoires were made available in a free public database intended to serve as a resource for research on the immune response to SARS-CoV-2. Sample metadata almost always included a de-identified subject ID, COVID-19 status, age in years and sex. The prospective study material was composed of cDNA or gDNA derived from T cells, B-cell-depleted T cells, or PBMCs. Where available, HLA class I and class II types were obtained from metadata supplied by the sample provider rather than from assay-based typing.

What the work shows at the level of the full study, not this receptor alone: How much clinical and demographic metadata was included differed by source and by participant, and the metadata was provided uncurated.

Collaborating institutions collected whole blood in K2EDTA tubes following their own protocols. Collaborator samples were shipped for TCRbeta analysis as frozen whole blood, isolated PBMCs, or DNA extracted from either sample type. TCRbeta CDR3 regions were amplified from genomic DNA by means of the immunoSEQ Assay, a bias-controlled multiplex PCR. Regarding the original processing steps: Within the assay, amplification of reference gene primers was used to estimate how many nucleated cells each sample contained. To quantify the absolute abundance of each unique TCRbeta CDR3 rearrangement, sequence reads were collapsed and filtered. Productive Simpson clonality was computed per sample as the square root of Simpson's diversity index over productive rearrangements. Here the immuneACCESS table is served through TCRdb, limited to in-frame sequences with V and J called. Missing clones are a known gap in these copies; in checked studies unresolved V genes cover under half, and the rest lacks a known reason. V, J and clone size derive from that table, while D and trimming were established from the DNA sequence. The sample table records some 170,000 clones; approximately 80% of these occur just once. Roughly a tenth of the sample goes to the ten largest clones.

The origin of this receptor is a human donor in a cohort sampled during active COVID-19. The sequencing input was peripheral blood.

For the CDR3, the sequence is CASSKYPRGGQETQYF. In nucleotide form, the sequence is TGTGCCAGCAGCAAATACCCGCGGGGGGGCCAAGAGACCCAGTACTTC. The V and J genes are TRBV21-1 and TRBJ2-5; the D call TRBD2 from the table was never checked on the DNA. TRBV21-1 is a pseudogene segment. There are 16 amino acids in the CDR3, from cysteine to phenylalanine inclusive. Solely the CDR3 DNA is kept, with 48 bases framed from the first base.